In this sample, the clone carrying this T cell receptor beta chain turned up once. The sample originates from a study of neurological immune-mediated disorders. Time point here: longitudinal time-point 2. 5'RACE with 10-nucleotide random UMIs produced the cDNA. TCRdb reprocessed the 5' RACE reads with MiXCR, giving one entry per CDR3 protein. In the table there are 81,000 or so distinct CDR3 sequences, over 10% of which are singletons. This receptor was obtained from a female donor with HTLV-1-associated myelopathy (HAM/TSP). The specimen sequenced was PBMCs.

The CDR3 reads CSVLLQWHYEQYF. The CDR3 DNA sequence: TGCAGCGTTTTATTGCAGTGGCATTACGAGCAGTACTTC. The chain has TRBV29-1 and TRBJ2-7; no clear D gene. The CDR3 spans 13 residues. Germline CDR1 and CDR2: SQVTM and ANQGSEA. V lost 5 bases to trimming and J lost 4 bases, with 15 bases between them.